This T cell receptor (beta chain) derives from a study of blood T cell repertoires in COVID-19 (TCRdb year 2020). With regard to the full study: Collaborator samples came from the United States, Italy and Spain and covered acute and convalescent phases of COVID-19. Samples came from the ongoing ImmuneRACE study (first 160 participants) plus 1,254 subjects from 6 global collaborators. The repertoires were made available in a free public database intended to serve as a resource for research on the immune response to SARS-CoV-2. HLA class I and class II types, where available, came from metadata supplied by the sample provider rather than from assay-based typing. Deeply sampled blood TCRbeta repertoires from subjects exposed to, actively infected with, or recovered from COVID-19 were included in the dataset. The prospective study material was composed of cDNA or gDNA derived from T cells, B-cell-depleted T cells, or PBMCs. Nearly every sample came with metadata listing a de-identified subject ID, COVID-19 status, age in years and sex. Overall study results and their limits: Clinical and demographic metadata were provided uncurated, with the amount varying by source and participant.

Each collaborating institution followed its own protocols to collect whole blood in K2EDTA tubes. For TCRbeta analysis, collaborators shipped samples in one of three forms: frozen whole blood, isolated PBMCs, or DNA extracted from either of those sample types. The immunoSEQ Assay, a bias-controlled multiplex PCR, was used to amplify TCRbeta CDR3 regions from genomic DNA. The study's own analysis went as follows. The number of nucleated cells in each sample was estimated from the amplification of reference gene primers within the assay. To quantify the absolute abundance of each unique TCRbeta CDR3 rearrangement, sequence reads were collapsed and filtered. For each sample, productive Simpson clonality was calculated as the square root of Simpson's diversity index over productive rearrangements. What TCRdb holds here is the immuneACCESS table cut down to in-frame rearrangements. Part of the clones is not present; checked against another copy, under half of the missing clones reflect an unresolved V gene, and the others are unexplained. Clone size and V and J calls were adopted from that table, with D and trimming inferred from the DNA. The sample table contains tens of thousands of clones; only one count was recorded for 60% to 80% of them. Clones ranked in the top ten supply approximately 12% of the sample.

Here V drops 4 bases and J drops 0 bases, and the junction holds 2 bases not matched to any gene. The CDR3 has 14 amino acids, counting the end cysteine and phenylalanine. Left in the record is the CDR3 DNA by itself, 42 bases read in frame from the first base. CDR1 is given as MNHEY and CDR2 as SVGAGI, both from the germline V gene. In regard to this clone: Its antigen is unknown. It has no much larger one-base neighbor in the sample; base qualities were not kept.

This receptor chain uses TRBV6-5 and TRBJ1-1, with TRBD1 matching 7 junction bases. The sequence was obtained from a human donor in a cohort sampled during active COVID-19. Specimen: peripheral blood. DNA sequence: TGTGCCAGCAGTTGGGACAGCGTGAACACTGAAGCTTTCTTT. It is translated as CASSWDSVNTEAFF.